Each of the 17 T cell receptor beta chains below was sequenced from the same sample in a study of blood T cells in healthy people across ages. Next came a second PCR, run for roughly 6 to 11 cycles, which used a sample-barcoded 5' primer along with a J-beta primer mix. TCRdb analysed the 5' RACE reads with MiXCR anew, one entry per CDR3 protein. The table has around 1,800,000 distinct CDR3 sequences, roughly two fifths seen once. The specimen was blood. The receptors come from a human donor in good health.

The chain uses TRBV29-1 and TRBJ1-2, with a tentative D call TRBD1 (6 bases). V was clipped by 8 bases and J by 6 bases, with 19 bases between them. The CDR3 totals 13 residues. Germline values: CDR1 SQVTM, CDR2 ANQGSEA. The CDR3 coding sequence is TGCAGCTACCAACGACAGGCGGATGATGGCTACACCTTC. This encodes CSYQRQADDGYTF. The full variable domain, rest sourced from reference TRBV29-1 and TRBJ1-2, is SAVISQKPSRDICQRGTSLTIQCQVDSQVTMMFWYRQQPGQSLTLIATANQGSEATYESGFVIDKFPISRPNLTFSTLTVSNMSPEDSSIYLCSYQRQADDGYTFGSGTRLTVV.

The gene calls are TRBV20-1 and TRBJ2-5; TRBD2 might be the D (5 bases). Germline V CDR1 and CDR2: DFQATT, SNEGSKA (reference sequence). This CDR3 spans 13 amino acids. V lost 7 bases to trimming and J lost 5 bases, with 17 bases between them. CDR3 region: CSVYLEERETQYF. CDR3 nucleotide sequence: TGCAGTGTGTACCTGGAGGAGAGGGAGACCCAGTACTTC.

This clonotype was seen a handful of times. The rearrangement uses TRBV7-3 and TRBJ2-4; D gene ambiguous. Judging by the DNA end, TRBJ2-7 fits better; the J call may be wrong. Germline V lookup: CDR1 SGHTA, CDR2 FQGTGA. The CDR3 is 14 amino acids. In nucleotides, the CDR3 is TGTGCCAGCAGCTCCCAGGACGTACTAAACGAGCAGTACTTC. Its translation: CASSSQDVLNEQYF.

This clonotype was seen only once. The V and J genes are TRBV7-8 and TRBJ2-1; a possible D gene is TRBD1 (5 bases). Trimming cost V 10 bases and J 9 bases, with 19 bases left between them. Germline V gives CDR1 SGHVS, CDR2 FQNEAQ. The CDR3 consists of 13 residues. CDR3 protein: CATLLWGQGEQFF. CDR3 bases: TGTGCCACCCTCCTGTGGGGCCAGGGTGAGCAGTTCTTC.

Only a few counts were recorded for this clonotype. The V call is TRBV25-1, the J call TRBJ2-5; D gene unclear. V dropped 5 bases and J dropped 13 bases, with 14 bases sitting between them. Germline V gene lookup returns CDR1 MGHDK and CDR2 SYGVNS. The CDR3 contains 11 residues. For the CDR3, the DNA is TGTGCCAGCAGTAAAAACGGACGGACGTACTTC. Its protein product is CASSKNGRTYF. The entire variable domain, with the rest obtained from reference TRBV25-1 and TRBJ2-5, is as follows: EADIYQTPRYLVIGTGKKITLECSQTMGHDKMYWYQQDPGMELHLIHYSYGVNSTEKGDLSSESTVSRIRTEHFPLTLESARPSHTSQYLCASSKNGRTYFGPGTRLLVL.

The chain combines TRBV6-1 with TRBJ1-2; D not certain. Germline loops: CDR1 MNHNS, CDR2 SASEGT. V lost 5 bases and J 8 bases, leaving 15 bases between the germline ends. The CDR3 runs 13 residues. CDR3 sequence: CASSTGWFGGYTF. The CDR3 DNA is TGTGCCAGCAGTACTGGATGGTTTGGGGGCTACACCTTC.

This clonotype appeared a few times. The chain recombines TRBV12-3 or TRBV12-4 with TRBJ1-6, with 8 nucleotides matching TRBD1. This CDR3 is 15 amino acids long. V was clipped by 2 bases and J by 8 bases; unmatched bases: 5. The CDR3 reads CASSLKDRDDSPLHF. CDR3 coding DNA: TGTGCCAGCAGTTTAAAGGACAGGGATGATTCACCCCTCCACTTT.

This clonotype has only a few counts. The chain carries TRBV6-4 and TRBJ2-3; D is undetermined. Germline CDR1 MRHNA, CDR2 SNTAGT. Trimming cost V 2 bases and J 1 base, with 7 bases left between them. The CDR3 is 14 amino acids. The CDR3 region has the DNA TGTGCCAGCAGTGACGACCGACGCACAGATACGCAGTATTTT. Encoded protein: CASSDDRRTDTQYF.

The chain links TRBV7-2 to TRBJ2-3; D is perhaps TRBD1 or TRBD2 (6 bases each). V shed 5 bases and J shed 2 bases, with 11 bases lying between them. The germline V gene encodes CDR1 SGHTA and CDR2 FQGNSA. This CDR3 has 14 residues. Here the CDR3 reads CASSPGAPTDTQYF. The CDR3 DNA reads as TGTGCCAGCAGCCCGGGGGCTCCCACAGATACGCAGTATTTT.

The rearrangement links TRBV7-2 to TRBJ1-5, with a possible D match to TRBD1 (6 bases). V dropped 0 bases and J dropped 2 bases, with 14 bases sitting between them. The CDR3 totals 17 residues. The V gene's germline CDR1 is SGHTA and CDR2 FQGNSA. The CDR3 region has the DNA TGTGCCAGCAGCTTAGCCCCAGGGGCGCAGGGCAATCAGCCCCAGCATTTT. The encoded protein is CASSLAPGAQGNQPQHF.

The table lists this clonotype with many counts. CDR3 protein: CASSTGLVSNEQFF. In nucleotides, the CDR3 is TGTGCCAGCTCCACGGGACTAGTCAGCAATGAGCAGTTCTTC. This chain links TRBV18 with TRBJ2-1; TRBD2 agrees at 8 bases. Germline CDR1 and CDR2: KGHSH and LQKENI. Germline trimming cut 6 bases from V and 6 bases from J; bases unmatched to any gene: 7. This CDR3 contains 14 residues.

The V gene is TRBV20-1, the J gene TRBJ1-2, with D perhaps matching TRBD1 (6 bases). V lost 0 bases, J lost 2 bases, and 13 bases lay in between. CDR3 length: 15 residues. The germline gives CDR1 DFQATT, CDR2 SNEGSKA (reference sequence). The CDR3: CSARDPLQGNYGYTF. Here the CDR3 DNA reads TGCAGTGCTAGAGATCCCCTACAGGGCAACTATGGCTACACCTTC.

This clonotype was recorded a few times. The V call is TRBV28, the J call TRBJ2-7, with TRBD2 matching 8 bases. The CDR3 has 14 amino acids. Unmatched junction bases numbered 11, after V lost 7 bases and J lost 6 bases. Germline V gene sequence: CDR1 MDHEN, CDR2 SYDVKM. CDR3 loop: CASTLNNAGGEQYF. The CDR3 region has the DNA TGTGCCAGCACCCTTAACAACGCGGGGGGCGAGCAGTACTTC.

In its sample, this clonotype was seen a few times. V usage is TRBV6-2 or TRBV6-3 and J usage is TRBJ2-7; possibly TRBD1 for D (5 bases). Germline loops: CDR1 MNHEY, CDR2 SVGEGT. This CDR3 is built from 14 residues. The V end lost 2 bases, the J end lost 7 bases, and 15 bases lay between the germline ends. The CDR3 loop is CASSYVVRAGEQYF. The CDR3, as DNA: TGTGCCAGCAGTTACGTTGTCAGGGCCGGAGAGCAGTACTTC.

The CDR3 DNA reads TGTGCCAGCAGTCCCCCCCATTCAGTATGGATCTATGGCTACACCTTC. Translation gives CASSPPHSVWIYGYTF. The chain joins TRBV6-6 to TRBJ1-2; D call uncertain. The ends were cut back, 5 bases at V and 4 bases at J, with 20 bases in the middle. The CDR3 is made up of 16 amino acids. From germline, CDR1 is MNHNY and CDR2 SVGAGI (reference sequence).

This clonotype was observed a handful of times. This chain connects TRBV5-1 to TRBJ2-7; D not certain. V was shortened by 2 bases and J by 2 bases, with 8 bases between the two germline ends. The CDR3 covers 13 residues. CDR1 and CDR2 from the germline V gene are SGHRS and YFSETQ. In DNA, the CDR3 is TGCGCCAGCAGCTTAGAGATGACCTACGAGCAGTACTTC. Amino acids: CASSLEMTYEQYF.

The chain couples TRBV5-1 to TRBJ2-7, with 14 nucleotides matching TRBD2. From germline, CDR1 is SGHRS and CDR2 YFSETQ. This CDR3 has 15 amino acids. The V segment lost 4 bases and the J segment 3 bases; nucleotides outside the gene matches: 3. CDR3 sequence reads: CASSAGTSGGYEQYF. As DNA, the CDR3 is TGCGCCAGCAGCGCCGGGACTAGCGGGGGCTACGAGCAGTACTTC.